Each of the 15 T cell receptor beta chains below was sequenced from the same sample in a study of T cells in Graves' hyperthyroidism and ophthalmopathy. TCR beta CDR3 regions were amplified from RNA transcripts. During a first-round RT-PCR of the TCR CDR3, the HTBI primer set was used. A single record per CDR3 protein comes from TCRdb applying MiXCR to the multiplex PCR reads. The sample contains approximately 500,000 distinct CDR3 sequences, just over 45% of which appear only once. The sequencing sample was made of peripheral blood or thyroid tissue (not recorded which). The receptors come from a young woman with Graves' hyperthyroidism.

This clonotype was counted a few times. This chain joins TRBV19 and TRBJ2-7; TRBD2 matches 8 bases. The trim removed 2 bases at V and 10 bases at J, leaving 19 bases unmatched. The CDR3 runs 17 residues. CDR1 LNHDA and CDR2 SQIVND come from the germline V gene (reference sequence). The CDR3 coding sequence is TGTGCCAGTAGTATAAGCCCCCTTAGCGGGATGCTTTTAAAACAGTACTTC. It codes for CASSISPLSGMLLKQYF.

This clonotype came up a few times. This chain uses TRBV30 with TRBJ2-7; TRBD1 aligns across 7 bases. The V and J ends lost 1 base and 1 base, in that order; junction bases with no gene match: 1. The CDR3 covers 13 residues. CDR1 GTSNPN and CDR2 SVGIG come from the germline V gene (reference sequence). Written as DNA, the CDR3 is TGTGCCTGGAGTGGGGACAGATCCTACGAGCAGTACTTC. Translating it yields CAWSGDRSYEQYF.

V gene TRBV4-1 combines with J gene TRBJ1-4; 7 bases fit TRBD1. The germline CDR1 and CDR2 sequences are MGHRA and YSYEKL. CDR3 length: 16 amino acids. J gave up 3 bases and V 1 base, and 5 bases lay outside the gene matches. CDR3 bases: TGCGCCAGCAGCCAAGTAGTCAGGGGGTCTAATGAAAAACTGTTTTTT. It codes for CASSQVVRGSNEKLFF.

This clonotype has at least ten counts. The V gene is TRBV2, the J gene TRBJ1-1, with TRBD1 as a possible D gene (5 bases). CDR1 SNHLY and CDR2 FYNNEI come from the germline V gene. V gave up 11 bases and J gave up 4 bases, with 8 bases separating them. There are 10 residues in the CDR3. Here the CDR3 DNA reads TGTGCCGCCGGGGCCACTGAAGCTTTCTTT. Protein sequence: CAAGATEAFF.

This chain uses TRBV2 with TRBJ2-5, with 10 bases lining up with TRBD1. The CDR3 is 14 amino acids. V lost 4 bases and J lost 9; bases outside the gene matches: 8. In germline, CDR1 is SNHLY, CDR2 FYNNEI. CDR3 bases: TGTGCCAGCAGTGGGACAGGGGGTTATCAGCCCCAGTACTTC. Translating gives CASSGTGGYQPQYF.

This clonotype was counted a few times. V gene TRBV6-5 combines with J gene TRBJ1-2; D is unresolved. Germline-derived CDR1 and CDR2 are MNHEY and SVGAGI. The CDR3 runs to 15 residues. Trimming removed 7 bases at V and 7 bases at J, with 22 bases between. For the CDR3, the DNA is TGTGCCAGCACCCCCTCAAAGGGTTGGGGAAGTGGCTACACCTTC. Translated: CASTPSKGWGSGYTF.

The chain recombines TRBV7-3 with TRBJ2-2, with D uncertain. CDR1 is SGHTA, CDR2 FQGTGA, per germline. Deletions cut 2 bases from V and 10 bases from J, with 8 bases between. There are 12 residues in the CDR3. The CDR3 loop is CASSLGALELFF. CDR3 bases: TGTGCCAGCAGCTTAGGCGCGTTGGAGCTGTTTTTT.

This clonotype came up many times. The V gene is TRBV29-1, the J gene TRBJ2-5, with TRBD1 matching over 7 bases. V shed 6 bases and J 0 bases; nucleotides not matched to a gene: 4. This CDR3 region has 13 residues. Germline values: CDR1 SQVTM, CDR2 ANQGSEA. The CDR3 is CSVKGQHQETQYF. In DNA, the CDR3 is TGCAGCGTGAAGGGACAGCACCAAGAGACCCAGTACTTC.

This clonotype has a count of ten or more. The chain recombines TRBV20-1 with TRBJ2-7; 10 nucleotides line up with TRBD2. The germline CDR1 and CDR2 sequences are DFQATT and SNEGSKA (reference sequence). The CDR3 has 18 residues. After removal of 0 bases from V and 0 bases from J, the junction contained 11 bases not matched to a gene. CDR3 nucleotides: TGCAGTGCTAGAGATCGGGCTAGCGGGAGAACCGTCTCCTACGAGCAGTACTTC. It yields the protein CSARDRASGRTVSYEQYF.

V and J are TRBV20-1 and TRBJ2-5, with D maybe TRBD1 (6 bases). V was pared by 4 bases and J by 9 bases, with 18 bases between. Per the germline V gene, CDR1 is DFQATT and CDR2 is SNEGSKA (reference sequence). This CDR3 region has 13 residues. CDR3 protein: CSATRQARQPQYF. The CDR3 nucleotides read TGCAGTGCTACAAGACAGGCGAGGCAGCCCCAGTACTTC.

This clonotype was recorded many times. The chain couples TRBV7-9 to TRBJ2-7, with 7 positions matching TRBD1. Germline assignment: CDR1 SEHNR and CDR2 FQNEAQ (reference sequence). The CDR3 runs 12 residues. After removal of 6 bases from V and 4 bases from J, the junction contained 3 bases not matched to a gene. The CDR3 DNA is TGTGCCAGCAGAGGGGACAGATACGAGCAGTACTTC. The encoded protein is CASRGDRYEQYF. Looking up the rest from reference TRBV7-9 and TRBJ2-7 gives the full variable domain: DTGVSQNPRHKITKRGQNVTFRCDPISEHNRLYWYRQTLGQGPEFLTYFQNEAQLEKSRLLSDRFSAERPKGSFSTLEIQRTEQGDSAMYLCASRGDRYEQYFGPGTRLTVT.

The CDR3 protein is CASSPPGTSASYEQYF. Here the CDR3 DNA reads TGTGCCAGCAGTCCTCCCGGGACTAGCGCCTCCTACGAGCAGTACTTC. The chain uses TRBV7-6 and TRBJ2-7; 10 bases are shared with TRBD2. The CDR3 consists of 16 residues. Germline values: CDR1 SGHVS, CDR2 FNYEAQ. With 6 bases clipped from V and 0 bases from J, the junction kept 8 bases outside the gene matches.

This clonotype was seen ten or more times. The chain combines TRBV4-1 with TRBJ1-5, with 7 bases matching TRBD1. V shed 4 bases, J shed 3 bases, and the junction held 6 bases outside the gene matches. CDR3 length equals 15 residues. Per the germline V gene, CDR1 is MGHRA and CDR2 is YSYEKL. CDR3 residues: CASSRYRGLNQPQHF. The CDR3 DNA reads as TGCGCCAGCAGCCGTTACAGGGGCCTCAATCAGCCCCAGCATTTT.

This clonotype showed up many times. This chain uses TRBV5-5 with TRBJ2-7, with D perhaps matching TRBD1 (6 bases). The CDR3 runs to 15 residues. V was clipped by 0 bases and J by 2 bases, with 12 bases between them. Per the germline V gene, CDR1 is SGHKS and CDR2 is YYEKEE (reference sequence). In DNA, the CDR3 is TGTGCCAGCAGCTTGGGGCAGGGGAGACCCTACGAGCAGTACTTC. This encodes CASSLGQGRPYEQYF.

This clonotype was counted at least ten times. The rearrangement uses TRBV27 and TRBJ2-5, with 9 nucleotides matching TRBD1. CDR3 length: 13 residues. The germline V gene has CDR1 MNHEY and CDR2 SMNVEV (reference sequence). Losses at the gene ends were 6 bases for V and 4 bases for J; bases not matched to a gene: 3. The DNA of the CDR3 is TGTGCCAGCAGCGGGACAGGGAGAGAGACCCAGTACTTC. Protein sequence: CASSGTGRETQYF.